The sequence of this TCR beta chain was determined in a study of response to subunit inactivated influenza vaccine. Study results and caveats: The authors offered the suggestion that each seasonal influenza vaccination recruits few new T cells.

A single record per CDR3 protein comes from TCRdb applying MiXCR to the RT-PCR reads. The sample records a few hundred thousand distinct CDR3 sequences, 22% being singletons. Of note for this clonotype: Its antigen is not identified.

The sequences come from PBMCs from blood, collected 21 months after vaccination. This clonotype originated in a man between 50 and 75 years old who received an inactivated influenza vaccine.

CDR3 region: CSAYPGSEQYF. Here the CDR3 DNA reads TGCAGTGCCTACCCGGGGTCCGAGCAGTACTTC. The rearrangement links TRBV20-1 to TRBJ2-7, with D possibly TRBD2 on 5 matching bases. Germline V gives CDR1 DFQATT, CDR2 SNEGSKA (reference sequence). This CDR3 spans 11 amino acids. V dropped 6 bases and J dropped 6 bases, with 12 bases sitting between them.